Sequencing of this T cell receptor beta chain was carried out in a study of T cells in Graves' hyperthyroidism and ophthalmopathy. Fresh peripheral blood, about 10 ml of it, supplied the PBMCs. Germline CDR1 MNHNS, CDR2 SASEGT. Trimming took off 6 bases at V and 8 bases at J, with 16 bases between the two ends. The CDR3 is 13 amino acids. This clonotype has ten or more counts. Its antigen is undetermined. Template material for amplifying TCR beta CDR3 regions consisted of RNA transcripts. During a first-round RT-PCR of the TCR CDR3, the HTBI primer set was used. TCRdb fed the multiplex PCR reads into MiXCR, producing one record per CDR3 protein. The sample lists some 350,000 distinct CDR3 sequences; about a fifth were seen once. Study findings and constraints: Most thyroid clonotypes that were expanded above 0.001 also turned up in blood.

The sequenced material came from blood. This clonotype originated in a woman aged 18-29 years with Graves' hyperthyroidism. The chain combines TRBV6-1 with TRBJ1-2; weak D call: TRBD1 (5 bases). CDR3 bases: TGTGCCAGCAGACTTGATAGGGACGCGGGCTACACCTTC. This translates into CASRLDRDAGYTF.